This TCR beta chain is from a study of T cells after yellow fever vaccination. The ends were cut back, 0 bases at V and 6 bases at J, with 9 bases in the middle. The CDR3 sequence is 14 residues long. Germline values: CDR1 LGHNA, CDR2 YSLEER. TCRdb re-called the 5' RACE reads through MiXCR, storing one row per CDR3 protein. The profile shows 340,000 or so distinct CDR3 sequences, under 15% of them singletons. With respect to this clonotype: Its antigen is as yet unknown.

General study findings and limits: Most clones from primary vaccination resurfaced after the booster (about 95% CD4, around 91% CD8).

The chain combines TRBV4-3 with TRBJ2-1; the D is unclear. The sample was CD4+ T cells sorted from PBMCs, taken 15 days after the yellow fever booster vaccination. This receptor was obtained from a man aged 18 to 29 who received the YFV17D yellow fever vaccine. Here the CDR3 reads CASSQDSGPNEQFF. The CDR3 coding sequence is TGCGCCAGCAGCCAAGATTCAGGCCCCAATGAGCAGTTCTTC.